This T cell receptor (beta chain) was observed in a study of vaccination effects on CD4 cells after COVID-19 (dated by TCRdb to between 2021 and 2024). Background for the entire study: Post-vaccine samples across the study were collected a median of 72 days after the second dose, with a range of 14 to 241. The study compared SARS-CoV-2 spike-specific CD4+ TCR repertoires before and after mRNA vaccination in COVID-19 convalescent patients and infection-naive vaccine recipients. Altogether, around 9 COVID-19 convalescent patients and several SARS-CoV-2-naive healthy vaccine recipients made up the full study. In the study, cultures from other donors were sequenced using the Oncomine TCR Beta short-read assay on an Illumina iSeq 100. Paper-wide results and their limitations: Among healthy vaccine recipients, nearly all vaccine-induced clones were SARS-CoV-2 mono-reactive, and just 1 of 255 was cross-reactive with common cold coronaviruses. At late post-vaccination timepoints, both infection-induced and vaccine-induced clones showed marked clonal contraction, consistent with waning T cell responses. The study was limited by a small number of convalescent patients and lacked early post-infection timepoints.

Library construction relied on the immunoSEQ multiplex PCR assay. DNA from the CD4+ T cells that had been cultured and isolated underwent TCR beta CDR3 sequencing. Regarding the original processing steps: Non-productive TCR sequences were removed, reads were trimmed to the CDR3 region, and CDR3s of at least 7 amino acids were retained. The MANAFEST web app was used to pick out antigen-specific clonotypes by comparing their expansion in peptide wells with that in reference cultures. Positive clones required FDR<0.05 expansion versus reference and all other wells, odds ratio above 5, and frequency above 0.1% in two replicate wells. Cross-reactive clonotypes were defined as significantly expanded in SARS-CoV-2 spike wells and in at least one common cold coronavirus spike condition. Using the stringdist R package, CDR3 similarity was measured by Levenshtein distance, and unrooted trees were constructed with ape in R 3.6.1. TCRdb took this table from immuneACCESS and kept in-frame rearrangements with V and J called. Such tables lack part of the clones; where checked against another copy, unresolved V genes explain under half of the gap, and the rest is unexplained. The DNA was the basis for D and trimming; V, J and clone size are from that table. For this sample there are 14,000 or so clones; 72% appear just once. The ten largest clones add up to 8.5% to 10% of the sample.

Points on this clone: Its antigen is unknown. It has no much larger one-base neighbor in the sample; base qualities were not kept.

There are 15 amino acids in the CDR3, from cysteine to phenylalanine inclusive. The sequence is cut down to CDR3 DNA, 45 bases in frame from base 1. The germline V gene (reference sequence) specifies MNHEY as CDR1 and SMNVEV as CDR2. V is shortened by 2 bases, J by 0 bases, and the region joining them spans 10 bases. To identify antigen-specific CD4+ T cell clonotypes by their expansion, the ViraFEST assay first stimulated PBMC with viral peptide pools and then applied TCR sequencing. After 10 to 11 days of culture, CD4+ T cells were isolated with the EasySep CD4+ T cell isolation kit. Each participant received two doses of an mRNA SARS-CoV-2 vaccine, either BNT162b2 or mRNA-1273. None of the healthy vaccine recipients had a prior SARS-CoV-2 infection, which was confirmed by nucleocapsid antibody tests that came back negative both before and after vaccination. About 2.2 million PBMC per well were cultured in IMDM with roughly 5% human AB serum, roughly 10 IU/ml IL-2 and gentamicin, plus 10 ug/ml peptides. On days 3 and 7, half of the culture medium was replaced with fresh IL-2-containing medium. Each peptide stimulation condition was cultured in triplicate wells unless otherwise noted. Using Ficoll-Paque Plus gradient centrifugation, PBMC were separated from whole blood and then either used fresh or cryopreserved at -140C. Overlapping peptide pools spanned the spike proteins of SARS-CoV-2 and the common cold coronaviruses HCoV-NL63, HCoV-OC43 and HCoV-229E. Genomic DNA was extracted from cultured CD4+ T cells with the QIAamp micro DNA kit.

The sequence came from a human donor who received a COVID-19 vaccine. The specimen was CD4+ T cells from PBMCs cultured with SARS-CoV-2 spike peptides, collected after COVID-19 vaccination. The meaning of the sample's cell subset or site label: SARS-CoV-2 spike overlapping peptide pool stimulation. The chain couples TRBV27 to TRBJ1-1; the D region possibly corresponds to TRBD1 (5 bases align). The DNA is TGTGCCAGCAGTTTAGGGGCGAAAATGAACACTGAAGCTTTCTTT. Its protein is CASSLGAKMNTEAFF.